These 11 T cell receptor beta chains were all obtained from the same sample, sequenced in a study of T cells after posttransplantation cyclophosphamide. Generated by immunoSEQ multiplex PCR, the TCRdb table keeps only in-frame clones and is missing some. This sample has several thousand clones and no singletons, with 16% in the ten largest. Cyclophosphamide on days +3 and +4 followed busulfan-fludarabine conditioning and a marrow graft. The sample here was PBMCs, taken after allogeneic stem cell transplant with posttransplant cyclophosphamide. The receptors here all came from a female patient aged 30 to 45 who received an allogeneic stem cell transplant from an unrelated donor, was CMV-positive, and had acute and chronic GVHD. T cells may partly derive from the graft donor.

In this sample, this clone is medium-sized. V is TRBV4-1 and J is TRBJ2-3, with 8 bases aligning to TRBD2. There are 19 residues in the CDR3. The junction had 15 bases not matched to a gene; V was cut back by 4 bases and J by 0 bases. CDR1 and CDR2 from the germline V gene are MGHRA and YSYEKL. CDR3 sequence (DNA): TGCGCCAGCAGCCCTCTGACGGAGGCTAGCGGGTTTAGCACAGATACGCAGTATTTT. Its protein is CASSPLTEASGFSTDTQYF.

This clone was recorded at least ten times. V gene TRBV18 combines with J gene TRBJ2-7, with D tentatively TRBD1 (5 bases). Trimming left V 4 bases short and J 5 bases short, with 12 bases between. CDR3 length equals 13 residues. Germline V CDR1 and CDR2: KGHSH, LQKENI. The CDR3, as DNA: TGTGCCAGCTCACTCGCAGGGCTCCACGAGCAGTACTTC. Translating gives CASSLAGLHEQYF. The full variable domain, in which reference TRBV18 and TRBJ2-7 provide the parts outside the CDR3, is NAGVMQNPRHLVRRRGQEARLRCSPMKGHSHVYWYRQLPEEGLKFMVYLQKENIIDESGMPKERFSAEFPKEGPSILRIQQVVRGDSAAYFCASSLAGLHEQYFGPGTRLTVT.

This clone ranks as medium-sized. The V call is TRBV6-6, the J call TRBJ1-2; D may be TRBD1 (5 bases). With 6 bases removed from V and 6 bases from J, the gap between germline ends came to 20 bases. The CDR3 has 15 residues. CDR1 is MNHNY and CDR2 is SVGAGI in the germline V gene (reference sequence). The CDR3 is CASSSQGNPKNGYTF. For the CDR3, the DNA is TGTGCCAGCAGCTCGCAGGGAAACCCGAAGAATGGCTACACCTTC.

At least ten counts were recorded for this clone. J is TRBJ2-1 and V is TRBV18; TRBD2 might be the D (5 bases). CDR3 length: 16 residues. Trimming took off 1 base at V and 0 bases at J, with 10 bases between the two ends. Germline V lookup: CDR1 KGHSH, CDR2 LQKENI. The CDR3 protein is CASSPLRSGSYNEQFF. CDR3 nucleotide sequence: TGTGCCAGCTCACCACTTAGGAGCGGCTCCTACAATGAGCAGTTCTTC. Drawing the rest from reference TRBV18 and TRBJ2-1, the complete variable domain is NAGVMQNPRHLVRRRGQEARLRCSPMKGHSHVYWYRQLPEEGLKFMVYLQKENIIDESGMPKERFSAEFPKEGPSILRIQQVVRGDSAAYFCASSPLRSGSYNEQFFGPGTRLTVL.

V and J are TRBV30 and TRBJ2-5; TRBD2 matches 7 bases. V was pared by 5 bases and J by 5 bases, with 5 bases of the junction left unmatched. The CDR3 is 12 residues long. Germline-derived CDR1 and CDR2 are GTSNPN and SVGIG (reference sequence). CDR3 DNA sequence: TGTGCCTGGGCCTGGGGAGGGGAGACCCAGTACTTC. As protein: CAWAWGGETQYF.

In this sample, this clone turned up many times. The V and J genes are TRBV18 and TRBJ2-1; 8 bases align to TRBD1. This CDR3 region has 15 residues. The V gene's germline CDR1 is KGHSH and CDR2 LQKENI. The V and J ends lost 3 bases and 4 bases, in that order; junction bases with no gene match: 5. The CDR3 region is CASSPRDRWYNEQFF. In DNA form, the CDR3 reads TGTGCCAGCTCACCCCGGGACAGGTGGTACAATGAGCAGTTCTTC.

This clone came up many times. This sequence joins TRBV5-1 and TRBJ2-1; 8 positions agree with TRBD2. The CDR3 spans 15 residues. Per the germline V gene, CDR1 is SGHRS and CDR2 is YFSETQ. V was pared by 4 bases and J by 0 bases, with 3 bases of the junction left unmatched. This CDR3 reads CASSEAGDSYNEQFF. In nucleotides, the CDR3 is TGCGCCAGCAGCGAAGCGGGAGACTCCTACAATGAGCAGTTCTTC. Full variable domain (missing parts from reference TRBV5-1 and TRBJ2-1): KAGVTQTPRYLIKTRGQQVTLSCSPISGHRSVSWYQQTPGQGLQFLFEYFSETQRNKGNFPGRFSGRQFSNSRSEMNVSTLELGDSALYLCASSEAGDSYNEQFFGPGTRLTVL.

This clone showed up many times. The chain recombines TRBV5-1 with TRBJ2-7, with 9 positions matching TRBD2. J lost 2 bases, V lost 4 bases, and 7 bases had no gene match. This CDR3 spans 15 amino acids. Germline V CDR1 and CDR2: SGHRS, YFSETQ. Written as DNA, the CDR3 is TGCGCCAGCAGCCTTAGCGGGAGCGTCGCCTACGAGCAGTACTTC. Translation: CASSLSGSVAYEQYF.

In this sample, this clone turned up many times. The genes are TRBV5-6 and TRBJ2-3; perhaps TRBD1 as D (5 bases). CDR3 length: 14 residues. Germline CDR1 is SGHDT and CDR2 is YYEEEE. V lost 4 bases, J lost 1 base, and 10 bases lay in between. The CDR3 spells CASSQGRGTDTQYF. CDR3 DNA: TGTGCCAGCAGCCAGGGAAGGGGCACAGATACGCAGTATTTT.

This clone appeared many times. The rearrangement links TRBV9 to TRBJ2-1, with 7 bases fitting TRBD2. The CDR3 consists of 14 residues. The germline V gene encodes CDR1 SGDLS and CDR2 YYNGEE. The ends lost 4 bases at V and 8 bases at J; junction bases unmatched: 9. DNA of the CDR3: TGTGCCAGCAGCCTTAGCGGGCAGGGATATGAGCAGTTCTTC. It encodes CASSLSGQGYEQFF.

This clone was counted at least ten times. The CDR3 protein is CASSFSGGHTDTQYF. The CDR3 nucleotides read TGTGCCAGCAGTTTCTCAGGGGGCCACACAGATACGCAGTATTTT. The chain couples TRBV6-6 to TRBJ2-3; 8 bases map to TRBD1. This CDR3 has 15 amino acids. Trimming cost V 4 bases and J 2 bases; bases outside gene matches: 5. The germline V gene has CDR1 MNHNY and CDR2 SVGAGI (reference sequence).